Reported below is one T cell receptor (beta chain). A few counts support this clone. Its antigen remains undetermined. No qualities accompany the bases; no much larger clone lies one base away. What this sample's time point label stands for: more than three weeks on oral tofacitinib. According to the study, the label for this sample's treatment or condition signals: oral pan-JAK inhibitor, 5-10 mg twice daily. Lesional scalp punch biopsies and peripheral blood were obtained from alopecia areata patients. PBMCs were isolated by density centrifugation and stained for CD3, CD4 and CD8, after which CD4+ and CD8+ T cells were sorted on a FACSAria. Libraries were made using the immunoSEQ multiplex PCR assay. RNA was extracted from all samples and reverse transcribed into cDNA as template for TCR sequencing. First-strand cDNA was synthesized with SuperScript III using a 2:1 mix of oligo-dT and random hexamers. A synthetic immune receptor repertoire was used to assess amplification bias, and residual bias was removed computationally. The authors processed their data as follows. After raw reads were preprocessed to remove errors, the CDR3 was defined following IMGT conventions as running from the conserved cysteine to phenylalanine. Clonality was computed as 1 minus the Shannon entropy, with the entropy normalized by log2 of the number of productive unique TCRs. CD4 or CD8 identity of scalp clones was inferred by cross-referencing scalp TCRbeta sequences with sorted blood CD4 and CD8 repertoires. As stored in TCRdb, this immuneACCESS dataset retains in-frame rearrangements with V and J assigned. A fraction of the clones does not appear; measured against another copy, unresolved V genes explain less than half of the discrepancy, and the remainder lacks a known reason. V and J calls and clone size are copied from that table; D and trimming were computed from the DNA. A total of about 190,000 clones appear in this sample, about 60% of them only once. Around 0.7% of the sample is held by the ten biggest clonotypes.

This entry is derived from a study of CD8+ T cells in alopecia areata (dated by TCRdb to between 2017 and 2018). In terms of the full investigation: Treated patients were enrolled in an open-label pilot trial of oral tofacitinib at 5 to 10 mg twice daily for moderate-to-severe alopecia areata. The study used high-throughput TCRbeta sequencing to examine T cell clonal expansion in alopecia areata, in both the C3H/HeJ mouse model and human patients. Patients received tofacitinib for 6 to 18 months and were then followed off drug for 6 months to check for delayed response and recurrence. Scalp clonality was compared across normal scalp (n=4), patchy alopecia areata scalp (n=8), and alopecia totalis/universalis scalp (n=8). Tofacitinib-treated patients had biopsies at baseline and at 4 and 24 weeks of treatment, with a later scalp biopsy in several patients. TCRbeta CDR3 regions were amplified by immunoSEQ multiplex PCR with 35 Vbeta forward and 13 Jbeta reverse primers. The SALT score, which quantifies the percentage of affected scalp surface area, was used to measure disease severity in treated patients. Human TCRbeta sequencing covered scalp tissue and sorted CD4+ and CD8+ peripheral blood T cells from patchy and totalis/universalis alopecia areata patients and healthy controls. RNA was extracted with the PAXgene miRNA kit for fixed scalp, the miRNeasy kit for PBMCs, and the RNeasy kit for mouse skin. The study at large found these results: Scalp TCR repertoire analysis is complicated because resident alphabeta T cells in normal human skin are also sequenced, whereas mouse skin is dominated by gammadelta T cells. Tofacitinib significantly lowered scalp clonality and the number of expanded CD8+ clones among the top 100 scalp clones. During tofacitinib treatment, many expanded lesional clones remained in scalp and blood, and this persistence may partly explain relapse after treatment is stopped. The treated cohort was small, with a single nonresponder, so links between baseline CD8+ expansion and response need larger studies. TCR sequences shared between patients were less clear than in mice, possibly partly because of HLA diversity in the patient population. Higher clonality and more expanded CD8+ clones were observed in lesional scalp than in normal scalp, particularly in alopecia totalis/universalis, a finding suggestive of antigenic drive.

The CDR3 sequence holds 13 residues, the cysteine and phenylalanine included. Only the CDR3 DNA stays, 39 bases, in frame from base 1. Relative to germline, V is 4 bases shorter and J is 3 bases shorter, with 10 bases between their ends. Looking up the germline V gene yields CDR1 SGHAT and CDR2 FQNNGV. The sequence is built from TRBV11-2 and TRBJ2-7; the D element might be TRBD1 or TRBD2, as each aligns at 6 bases. This material consisted of CD4+ T cells sorted from blood, taken at week 4, from a patient treated with tofacitinib. This sequence was found in a human donor with alopecia areata. The CDR3 corresponds to CASSSKGGYEQYF. The bases read TGTGCCAGCAGCTCGAAGGGGGGCTACGAGCAGTACTTC.